The 18 T cell receptor beta chains given below trace back to one sample, sequenced in a study of blood T cell repertoires in COVID-19. Sequenced by immunoSEQ multiplex PCR; TCRdb stores in-frame clones only, minus some. The sample lists approximately 210,000 clones, over 75% occurring once. Material for sequencing was peripheral blood. All receptors come from a woman aged 40-49 years who had recovered from COVID-19.

The J gene is TRBJ1-2, the V gene TRBV3-1 (or the pseudogene TRBV3-2); D is perhaps TRBD1 (6 bases). The CDR3 loop spans 13 amino acids. V was trimmed by 5 bases and J by 10 bases, leaving 17 bases between them. CDR1 is LGHDT, CDR2 YNNKEL, per germline (reference sequence). The CDR3 coding sequence is TGTGCCAGCAGCAAGAGGACAGCAGGATACTACACCTTC. This translates into CASSKRTAGYYTF.

The chain combines TRBV10-3 with TRBJ1-1; perhaps TRBD1 as D (6 bases). Per the germline V gene, CDR1 is ENHRY and CDR2 is SYGVKD. The length of the CDR3 is 14 residues. Trimming cost V 10 bases and J 1 base, with 16 bases left between them. CDR3 nucleotides: TGTGCCACCGGCTGGCAGGGGAAGAACACTGAAGCTTTCTTT. This encodes CATGWQGKNTEAFF.

The rearrangement uses TRBV10-3 and TRBJ2-1, with a weak D call TRBD2 (6 bases). This CDR3 region has 13 residues. Per germline, CDR1 ENHRY and CDR2 SYGVKD. Trimming cost V 10 bases and J 0 bases, with 10 bases left between them. CDR3 coding DNA: TGTGCCACTCTCGGGAGCTCCTACAATGAGCAGTTCTTC. Its protein product is CATLGSSYNEQFF.

The chain links TRBV5-1 to TRBJ1-1; D is unclear. CDR1 is SGHRS and CDR2 is YFSETQ in the germline V gene. Trimming took off 0 bases at V and 0 bases at J, with 3 bases between the two ends. This CDR3 has 13 amino acids. Here the CDR3 DNA reads TGCGCCAGCAGCTTGGACATGAACACTGAAGCTTTCTTT. This gives the protein CASSLDMNTEAFF.

The chain uses TRBV6-1 and TRBJ1-5; a possible D gene is TRBD1 (5 bases). Deletions cut 4 bases from V and 1 base from J, with 14 bases between. Germline-derived CDR1 and CDR2 are MNHNS and SASEGT. CDR3 length equals 16 residues. Here the CDR3 reads CASSAVRTMSNQPQHF. CDR3 in DNA: TGTGCCAGCAGTGCGGTTAGGACAATGAGCAATCAGCCCCAGCATTTT.

The rearrangement joins TRBV11-3 to TRBJ1-1, with TRBD1 as a possible D gene (5 bases). Trimming removed 1 base at V and 5 bases at J, with 8 bases between. Germline CDR1 reads SGHNT; CDR2 reads YENEEA. CDR3 length equals 13 residues. The CDR3 DNA sequence: TGTGCCAGCAGCTTAGTTCGGGGGACTGAAGCTTTCTTT. This encodes CASSLVRGTEAFF.

V gene TRBV28 combines with J gene TRBJ2-5, with D possibly TRBD1 on 5 matching bases. This CDR3 has 14 residues. Germline assignment: CDR1 MDHEN and CDR2 SYDVKM. V was cut by 1 base and J by 5 bases, with 11 bases left in between. CDR3 sequence reads: CASSLLLGVETQYF. CDR3 in DNA: TGTGCCAGCAGTTTATTGCTAGGGGTGGAGACCCAGTACTTC. The whole variable domain, filled in from reference TRBV28 and TRBJ2-5, reads DVKVTQSSRYLVKRTGEKVFLECVQDMDHENMFWYRQDPGLGLRLIYFSYDVKMKEKGDIPEGYSVSREKKERFSLILESASTNQTSMYLCASSLLLGVETQYFGPGTRLLVL.

V is TRBV30 and J is TRBJ1-5; 9 bases map to TRBD1. The germline CDR1 and CDR2 sequences are GTSNPN and SVGIG (reference sequence). The CDR3 totals 15 residues. The V segment lost 2 bases and the J segment 2 bases; nucleotides outside the gene matches: 4. The CDR3 protein is CAWSRQGGGNQPQHF. The DNA of the CDR3 is TGTGCCTGGAGTCGACAGGGGGGTGGCAATCAGCCCCAGCATTTT.

This sequence joins TRBV14 and TRBJ2-7; 8 bases map to TRBD2. The CDR3 is 15 residues long. V lost 4 bases, J lost 2 bases, and 7 bases stayed unmatched. Germline loops: CDR1 SGHDN, CDR2 FVKESK. The CDR3 sequence is CASSPIAGLPYEQYF. The CDR3 DNA follows: TGTGCCAGCAGCCCGATAGCGGGACTTCCCTACGAGCAGTACTTC.

This sequence joins TRBV28 and TRBJ1-5, with 8 positions matching TRBD1. The CDR3 sequence is 13 residues long. The germline V gene encodes CDR1 MDHEN and CDR2 SYDVKM. Unmatched junction bases numbered 2, after V lost 8 bases and J lost 2 bases. CDR3 amino acids: CASLTGGNQPQHF. The CDR3 DNA follows: TGTGCCAGCCTGACAGGGGGCAATCAGCCCCAGCATTTT. Based on the CDR3 plus reference TRBV28 and TRBJ1-5, the full variable domain is DVKVTQSSRYLVKRTGEKVFLECVQDMDHENMFWYRQDPGLGLRLIYFSYDVKMKEKGDIPEGYSVSREKKERFSLILESASTNQTSMYLCASLTGGNQPQHFGDGTRLSIL.

The chain carries TRBV4-1 and TRBJ2-7, with 10 positions matching TRBD2. V trimming: 0 bases; J trimming: 4 bases; junction bases outside the gene matches: 12. This CDR3 is built from 18 residues. The germline V gene has CDR1 MGHRA and CDR2 YSYEKL. CDR3 protein: CASSQEPLAGAVIYEQYF. The CDR3 DNA sequence: TGCGCCAGCAGCCAAGAACCCCTAGCGGGAGCGGTAATATACGAGCAGTACTTC.

V is TRBV7-9 and J is TRBJ2-1; tentative D call: TRBD2 (6 bases). The germline gives CDR1 SEHNR, CDR2 FQNEAQ (reference sequence). The germline V and J ends were trimmed by 3 bases and 8 bases, with 23 bases remaining between them. The CDR3 sequence is 17 residues long. The CDR3 nucleotides are TGTGCCAGCAGCTTTGCCTCCCCGGGACTTATAACCGATGAGCAGTTCTTC. The encoded protein is CASSFASPGLITDEQFF. Full variable domain (missing parts from reference TRBV7-9 and TRBJ2-1): DTGVSQNPRHKITKRGQNVTFRCDPISEHNRLYWYRQTLGQGPEFLTYFQNEAQLEKSRLLSDRFSAERPKGSFSTLEIQRTEQGDSAMYLCASSFASPGLITDEQFFGPGTRLTVL.

The V gene is TRBV2, the J gene TRBJ1-1, with 7 bases fitting TRBD1. The germline V gene encodes CDR1 SNHLY and CDR2 FYNNEI. The CDR3 sequence is 16 residues long. The V and J ends lost 5 bases and 2 bases, in that order; junction bases with no gene match: 11. The CDR3: CASSRQGRGLNTEAFF. The CDR3 nucleotides read TGTGCCAGCAGTCGACAGGGAAGGGGTCTAAACACTGAAGCTTTCTTT.

This clone was seen a handful of times. V gene TRBV3-1 (or the pseudogene TRBV3-2) combines with J gene TRBJ2-1; 13 bases agree with TRBD2. The V gene end was trimmed by 4 bases and the J gene end by 13 bases; junction bases not matched to a gene: 7. The CDR3 runs 14 residues. The V gene's germline CDR1 is LGHDT and CDR2 YNNKEL (reference sequence). The CDR3 nucleotides are TGTGCCAGCAGCCCGACCGGGACTAGCGGGAACCAGTTCTTC. Encoded protein: CASSPTGTSGNQFF.

The chain joins TRBV7-3 to TRBJ1-2; 10 bases are a match to TRBD1. This CDR3 has 15 amino acids. Germline V gene data show CDR1 as SGHTA and CDR2 as FQGTGA. V gave up 1 base and J gave up 7 bases; unmatched junction bases: 6. Written as DNA, the CDR3 is TGTGCCAGCAGCTTAAGGAAGACAGGGGGCGGTGGCTACACCTTC. Translating it yields CASSLRKTGGGGYTF. The full variable domain, its missing parts supplied by reference TRBV7-3 and TRBJ1-2, is GAGVSQTPSNKVTEKGKYVELRCDPISGHTALYWYRQSLGQGPEFLIYFQGTGAADDSGLPNDRFFAVRPEGSVSTLKIQRTERGDSAVYLCASSLRKTGGGGYTFGSGTRLTVV.

V usage is TRBV7-9 and J usage is TRBJ1-5; D is possibly TRBD1 (6 bases). Trimming took off 3 bases at V and 7 bases at J, with 13 bases between the two ends. Germline V lookup: CDR1 SEHNR, CDR2 FQNEAQ (reference sequence). CDR3 size: 14 residues. As DNA, the CDR3 is TGTGCCAGCAGCTTTCGAGGGGGGGACCAGCCCCAGCATTTT. As protein: CASSFRGGDQPQHF.

The V gene is TRBV30, the J gene TRBJ1-2, with no clear D. V was cut by 3 bases and J by 2 bases, with 16 bases left in between. CDR3 size: 15 residues. Germline assignment: CDR1 GTSNPN and CDR2 SVGIG (reference sequence). CDR3 residues: CAWSPRAERNYGYTF. DNA of the CDR3: TGTGCCTGGAGCCCGAGGGCGGAGAGGAACTATGGCTACACCTTC.

The CDR3 DNA follows: TGTGCCAGCAGTTACTCTTTTCGAGGGAATCAGCCCCAGCATTTT. Translated, it gives CASSYSFRGNQPQHF. V usage is TRBV6-5 and J usage is TRBJ1-5, with unresolved D. The V end was cut by 0 bases, the J end by 4 bases, with 10 bases between. The germline V gene encodes CDR1 MNHEY and CDR2 SVGAGI. This CDR3 region has 15 residues.